The subject of this entry is one T cell receptor beta chain. Genomic DNA was subjected to two-round multiplex PCR for amplification of TCR beta CDR3. Primers specific to each TRBV and TRBJ gene were used in first-round PCR. From the multiplex PCR reads, TCRdb called clonotypes with MiXCR, one entry per CDR3 protein. Of roughly 20,000 distinct CDR3 sequences detected, about three fifths appear once; the ten largest clones hold 25% to 30%. The data originate from a study of prognosis after radiotherapy for stage I lung cancer. Germline-derived CDR1 and CDR2 are LGHDT and YNNKEL (reference sequence). Losses at the gene ends were 1 base for V and 4 bases for J; bases not matched to a gene: 5. CDR3 size: 16 residues.

The receptor's source is a donor aged 50 or older with non-small cell lung cancer. The rearrangement links TRBV3-1 to TRBJ2-2; 8 bases agree with TRBD1. The sequences come from PBMCs, collected before or after stereotactic body radiation therapy (not recorded which). CDR3 in amino acids: CASSQGRTGTTGELFF. CDR3 DNA: TGTGCCAGCAGCCAAGGCCGGACAGGGACCACCGGGGAGCTGTTTTTT. The entire variable domain, with the rest obtained from reference TRBV3-1 and TRBJ2-2, is as follows: DTAVSQTPKYLVTQMGNDKSIKCEQNLGHDTMYWYKQDSKKFLKIMFSYNNKELIINETVPNRFSPKSPDKAHLNLHINSLELGDSAVYFCASSQGRTGTTGELFFGEGSRLTVL.